This TCR beta chain was obtained from a study of blood T cell repertoires in COVID-19. This clone is labeled medium-sized. Trimming left V 5 bases short and J 7 bases short, with 11 bases between. Germline CDR1 and CDR2: SQVTM and ANQGSEA. The CDR3 is 12 residues long. This table comes from immunoSEQ multiplex PCR, and its TCRdb copy is limited to in-frame clones, with some not included. The sample includes over 70,000 clones, over 60% seen only once; the top ten take over 2%. Material: peripheral blood. The origin of this receptor is a man aged 70-80 years with COVID-19, enrolled during active disease. The V call is TRBV29-1, the J call TRBJ2-2; maybe TRBD1 (5 bases). In DNA, the CDR3 is TGCAGCGTTCTCAGGGTCGGCGGGGAGCTGTTTTTT. It yields the protein CSVLRVGGELFF.